Below are 3 T cell receptor beta chains sequenced from a single sample in a study of control samples from healthy donors and cancer patients (dated by TCRdb to the early 2020s). Library generation was performed with the immunoSEQ multiplex PCR assay. TCRdb holds this immuneACCESS table with in-frame rearrangements only. Some clones are missing; in checked studies, unresolved V genes explain under half, and the rest has no known cause. The sample table holds roughly 180,000 clones, of which about nine tenths were seen once. In total, the top ten clones hold roughly 2.1% of the sample. Sequencing was performed on blood. The receptor source for this set is a middle-aged woman in good health.

In the case of this clone: The sample contains more than one DNA sequence encoding this CDR3. The gene calls are TRBV29-1 and TRBJ2-2; 8 positions agree with TRBD2. This CDR3 comprises 13 residues. Unmatched junction bases numbered 5, after V lost 7 bases and J lost 4 bases. Germline V gene lookup returns CDR1 SQVTM and CDR2 ANQGSEA. CDR3 protein: CSGARGGTGELFF. CDR3 DNA: TGCAGCGGGGCTCGGGGGGGCACCGGGGAGCTGTTTTTT.

This chain connects TRBV5-1 to TRBJ1-5; a weak D match, TRBD1 (6 bases). The length of the CDR3 is 15 residues. V was shortened by 0 bases and J by 1 base, with 8 bases between the two germline ends. In germline, CDR1 is SGHRS, CDR2 YFSETQ. The CDR3 spells CASSLEGGSNQPQHF. The CDR3, as DNA: TGCGCCAGCAGCTTGGAGGGGGGAAGCAATCAGCCCCAGCATTTT.

The gene calls are TRBV5-1 and TRBJ1-1; tentatively, D is TRBD1 (6 bases). Germline CDR1 is SGHRS and CDR2 is YFSETQ. V lost 2 bases, J lost 3 bases, and 26 bases lay in between. This CDR3 contains 19 residues. The CDR3 bases are TGCGCCAGCAGCTTTGGACGCGAGGGGGAGCTTCGTGGGGACACTGAAGCTTTCTTT. Translated: CASSFGREGELRGDTEAFF.